This T cell receptor beta chain derives from a study of cytomegalovirus exposure and HLA in healthy donors. For the study at large: There were some 400 genotyped donors. Of these, about 81% fell in the genetic ancestry cluster associated with self-reported Caucasian donors.

With regard to this clone: The antigen is unknown.

The CDR3 is made up of 15 amino acids. Germline loops: CDR1 SGHNT, CDR2 YYREEE (reference sequence). V shed 4 bases and J shed 4 bases, with 15 bases lying between them. General study points: Usually a TCR sequence was rare, but some public TCRs were found in many donors. With later analysis, a missense DCLRE1C variant became linked to TCR beta V- and J-gene trimming.

The PCR was carried out with 60 Vbeta primers and 13 Jbeta primers. Profiled with immunoSEQ multiplex PCR; TCRdb holds only in-frame clones, not every one. Among around 80,000 clones listed, around 9.1% were seen once. The origin of this receptor is a man in his sixties in good health and CMV-seropositive. This chain uses TRBV5-4 with TRBJ2-1; perhaps TRBD1 as D (6 bases). The specimen was PBMCs. The CDR3 protein is CASSAEPQGYNEQFF. CDR3 DNA sequence: TGTGCCAGCAGCGCCGAGCCCCAGGGGTACAATGAGCAGTTCTTC.